Listed below are T cell receptor beta chains from one sample, sequenced in a study of blood T cell repertoires in COVID-19. Sequencing used immunoSEQ multiplex PCR; TCRdb keeps in-frame clones, though not all of them. The table includes approximately 50,000 clones, 81% detected once. The specimen was peripheral blood. These receptors all stem from a man in his 60s with COVID-19, enrolled during active disease. CDR3s include the opening cysteine and the closing phenylalanine or tryptophan. A D gene is named only where the DNA matches it firmly. Only some rows state a clone size, as once, few, many or a class for expanded clones.

J,V,size,D,CDR3,DNA
TRBJ1-4,TRBV6-5,-,TRBD1,CASSGQGNEKLFF,TGTGCCAGCAGCGGACAGGGTAATGAAAAACTGTTTTTT
TRBJ1-6,TRBV9,-,-,CASSATGDNSPLHF,TGTGCCAGCAGCGCCACGGGGGACAATTCACCCCTCCACTTT
TRBJ2-7,TRBV14,-,-,CASSRGLSSTLYEQYF,TGTGCCAGCAGCCGTGGACTCTCATCAACTCTCTACGAGCAGTACTTC
TRBJ1-1,TRBV20-1,few,-,CSAGLRGGAFF,TGCAGTGCTGGACTAAGGGGGGGAGCTTTCTTT
TRBJ1-2,TRBV30,-,-,CAWSASGSQSYGYTF,TGTGCCTGGAGTGCCTCCGGGTCCCAGTCCTATGGCTACACCTTC
TRBJ2-7,TRBV11-3,-,TRBD1,CASSFRDRSAEQYF,TGTGCCAGCAGCTTCCGGGACAGGTCCGCCGAGCAGTACTTC
TRBJ2-7,TRBV7-8,few,TRBD2,CASSPSRREGPHEQYF,TGTGCCAGCAGCCCGAGTAGGCGGGAGGGTCCCCACGAGCAGTACTTC
TRBJ2-7,TRBV5-1,medium-sized,-,CASSLVSGTYEQYF,TGCGCCAGCAGCTTGGTCTCAGGAACCTACGAGCAGTACTTC
TRBJ1-2,TRBV2,-,TRBD1,CASSVNRGGGYTF,TGTGCCAGCAGTGTCAACAGGGGTGGTGGCTACACCTTC
TRBJ2-3,TRBV25-1,-,-,CASSKQSTDTQYF,TGTGCCAGCAGTAAACAGAGCACAGATACGCAGTATTTT
TRBJ2-1,TRBV6-1,-,-,CASTGTQNNEQFF,TGTGCCAGTACGGGGACACAAAACAATGAGCAGTTCTTC
TRBJ1-2,TRBV30,once,-,CAWSVAGLANYGYTF,TGTGCCTGGAGTGTAGCAGGCTTAGCTAACTATGGCTACACCTTC
TRBJ2-7,TRBV15,-,TRBD2,CATSRRGGSYEQYF,TGTGCCACCAGCAGACGCGGGGGGAGCTACGAGCAGTACTTC
TRBJ1-4,TRBV6-5,-,-,CASSYVQQNEKLFF,TGTGCCAGCAGTTATGTACAGCAGAATGAAAAACTGTTTTTT